This entry is about one T cell receptor beta chain. These data originate in a study of blood T cell repertoires in COVID-19. Across the whole study: Acute and convalescent COVID-19 samples came from the United States, Italy and Spain. PBMCs, B-cell-depleted T cells, or T cells provided the cDNA or gDNA that made up the material.

Germline V gene sequence: CDR1 SGHDN, CDR2 FVKESK. V dropped 8 bases and J dropped 0 bases, with 14 bases sitting between them. The CDR3 loop spans 15 amino acids. Authors' data handling: How many nucleated cells were present was estimated from reference gene primer amplification. Libraries were prepared by immunoSEQ multiplex PCR; TCRdb keeps only in-frame clonotypes and omits some of them. That table supplies the V and J calls and clone size; D and trimming were determined from the DNA. Here the sample spans roughly 200,000 clones, about 85% being singletons. This receptor was identified in a woman between 18 and 29 years old who had recovered from COVID-19. The chain uses TRBV14 and TRBJ2-1, with D perhaps TRBD1 (5 bases). What was sequenced was peripheral blood. CDR3 sequence reads: CASHTGLSSYNEQFF. DNA for the CDR3: TGTGCCAGCCATACAGGTCTGAGCTCCTACAATGAGCAGTTCTTC.